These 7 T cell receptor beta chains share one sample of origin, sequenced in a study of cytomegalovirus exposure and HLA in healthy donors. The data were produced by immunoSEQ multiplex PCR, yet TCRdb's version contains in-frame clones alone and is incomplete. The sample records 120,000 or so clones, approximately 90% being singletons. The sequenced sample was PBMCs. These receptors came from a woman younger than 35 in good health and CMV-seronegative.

CDR3 amino acids: CASSLSGTGGKAQYF. Here the CDR3 DNA reads TGTGCCAGCAGCCTATCCGGGACAGGGGGAAAGGCCCAGTACTTC. The rearrangement links TRBV7-6 to TRBJ2-5; TRBD1 agrees at 11 bases. The CDR3 loop spans 15 amino acids. V gave up 5 bases and J gave up 9 bases; unmatched junction bases: 11. In germline, CDR1 is SGHVS, CDR2 FNYEAQ. Complete variable domain (other parts from reference TRBV7-6 and TRBJ2-5): GAGVSQSPRYKVTKRGQDVALRCDPISGHVSLYWYRQALGQGPEFLTYFNYEAQQDKSGLPNDRFSAERPEGSISTLTIQRTEQRDSAMYRCASSLSGTGGKAQYFGPGTRLLVL.

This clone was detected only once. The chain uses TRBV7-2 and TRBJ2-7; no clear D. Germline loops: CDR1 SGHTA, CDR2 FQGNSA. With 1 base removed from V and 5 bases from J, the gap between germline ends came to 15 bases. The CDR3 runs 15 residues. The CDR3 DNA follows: TGTGCCAGCAGCTTAGTACAGTCAGGTTCCCACGAGCAGTACTTC. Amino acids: CASSLVQSGSHEQYF.

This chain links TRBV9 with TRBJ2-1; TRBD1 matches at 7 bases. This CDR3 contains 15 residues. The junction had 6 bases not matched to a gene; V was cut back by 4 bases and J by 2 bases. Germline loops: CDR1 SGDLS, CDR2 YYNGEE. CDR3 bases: TGTGCCAGCAGCCCCCGGGACAGCCCCTACAATGAGCAGTTCTTC. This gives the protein CASSPRDSPYNEQFF.

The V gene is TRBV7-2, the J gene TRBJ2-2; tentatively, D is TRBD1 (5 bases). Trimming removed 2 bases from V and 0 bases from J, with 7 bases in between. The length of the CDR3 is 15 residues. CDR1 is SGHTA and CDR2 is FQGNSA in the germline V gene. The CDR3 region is CASSLSRANTGELFF. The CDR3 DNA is TGTGCCAGCAGCTTATCCAGGGCGAACACCGGGGAGCTGTTTTTT.

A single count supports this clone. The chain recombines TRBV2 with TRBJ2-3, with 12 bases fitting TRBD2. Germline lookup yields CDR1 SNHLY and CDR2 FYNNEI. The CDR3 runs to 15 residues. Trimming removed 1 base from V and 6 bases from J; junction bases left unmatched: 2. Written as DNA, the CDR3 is TGTGCCAGCAGTGAAGGACTAGCGGGGGTGGATACGCAGTATTTT. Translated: CASSEGLAGVDTQYF.

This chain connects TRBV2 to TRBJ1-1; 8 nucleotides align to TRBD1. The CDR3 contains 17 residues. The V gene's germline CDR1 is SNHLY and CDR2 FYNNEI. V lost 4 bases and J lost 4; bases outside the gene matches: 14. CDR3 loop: CASSGNRGRLRTTEAFF. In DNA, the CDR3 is TGTGCCAGCAGTGGAAACAGGGGGAGGCTCAGGACCACTGAAGCTTTCTTT. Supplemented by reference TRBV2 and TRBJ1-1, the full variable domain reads EPEVTQTPSHQVTQMGQEVILRCVPISNHLYFYWYRQILGQKVEFLVSFYNNEISEKSEIFDDQFSVERPDGSNFTLKIRSTKLEDSAMYFCASSGNRGRLRTTEAFFGQGTRLTVV.

The CDR3 here is CASSMSGQGARNEQFF. The CDR3 DNA reads as TGTGCCAGTAGTATGTCGGGACAGGGGGCGCGGAATGAGCAGTTCTTC. The chain links TRBV19 to TRBJ2-1; 12 bases map to TRBD1. The CDR3 is 16 amino acids. The trim removed 3 bases at V and 7 bases at J, leaving 7 bases unmatched. Germline-derived CDR1 and CDR2 are LNHDA and SQIVND (reference sequence).